Listed here is a single TCR beta chain. Its antigen remains unidentified. The sample comes from a study of shared clonotypes between healthy human individuals. Regarding the study as a whole: Naive CD4 clonotypes were shared across a handful of donors at 4.5% to 6%.

Germline V gene lookup returns CDR1 MDHEN and CDR2 SYDVKM. Trimming removed 3 bases from V and 0 bases from J, with 9 bases in between. The CDR3 runs to 15 residues. Naive CD8 cells comprised CD45RO-negative, CCR7-positively selected cells, excluding terminally differentiated effector memory CD45RA+ cells. Data came from immunoSEQ multiplex PCR; TCRdb stores just in-frame clones and leaves some out. The sample records about 2,200,000 clones, roughly 91% being singletons. This rearrangement joins TRBV28 to TRBJ2-4; D is possibly TRBD1 or TRBD2 (5 bases each). This clonotype originated in a man aged 18 to 35 in good health. Some clones in this sample may be carry-over from other donors' samples. Input material: naive CD8+ T cells from PBMCs. The CDR3 spells CASSFRESAKNIQYF. The DNA of the CDR3 is TGTGCCAGCAGTTTCAGGGAGTCAGCCAAAAACATTCAGTACTTC.